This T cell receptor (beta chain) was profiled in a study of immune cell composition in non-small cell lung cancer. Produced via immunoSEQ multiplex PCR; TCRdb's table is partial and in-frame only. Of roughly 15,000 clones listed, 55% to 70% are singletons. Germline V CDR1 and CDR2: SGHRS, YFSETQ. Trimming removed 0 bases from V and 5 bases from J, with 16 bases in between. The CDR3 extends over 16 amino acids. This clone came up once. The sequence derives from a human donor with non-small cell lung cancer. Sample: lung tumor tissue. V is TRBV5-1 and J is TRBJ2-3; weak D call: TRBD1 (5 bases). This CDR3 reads CASSLVGLTTRDTQYF. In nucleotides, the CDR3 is TGCGCCAGCAGCTTGGTGGGGCTAACGACGAGAGATACGCAGTATTTT.